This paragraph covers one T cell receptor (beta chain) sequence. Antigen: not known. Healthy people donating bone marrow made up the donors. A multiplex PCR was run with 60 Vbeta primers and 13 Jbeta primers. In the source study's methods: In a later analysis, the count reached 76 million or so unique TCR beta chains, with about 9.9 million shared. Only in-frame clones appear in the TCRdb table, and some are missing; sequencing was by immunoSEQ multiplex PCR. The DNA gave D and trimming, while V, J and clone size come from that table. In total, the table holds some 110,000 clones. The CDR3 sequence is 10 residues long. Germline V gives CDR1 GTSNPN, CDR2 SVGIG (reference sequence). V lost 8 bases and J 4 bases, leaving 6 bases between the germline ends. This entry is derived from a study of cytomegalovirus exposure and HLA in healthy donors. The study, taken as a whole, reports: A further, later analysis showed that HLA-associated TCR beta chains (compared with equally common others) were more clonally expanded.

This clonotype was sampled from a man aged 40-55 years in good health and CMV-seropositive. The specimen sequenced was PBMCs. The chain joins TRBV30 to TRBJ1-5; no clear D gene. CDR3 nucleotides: TGTGCCCCTAGTAATCAGCCCCAGCATTTT. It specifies CAPSNQPQHF.